These T cell receptor beta chains were read from a single sample in a study of early T cells in non-severe SARS-CoV-2 infection. Each CDR3 protein gets one entry after TCRdb re-called the 5' RACE reads with MiXCR. This sample has 39,000 or so distinct CDR3 sequences; 4.5% to 7% occur once, and the top ten carry roughly 4.5%. The source was whole blood, collected at baseline. The receptors were sampled from an adult who was a healthcare worker with PCR-confirmed SARS-CoV-2 infection or an uninfected control (not recorded which). Both conserved end residues are trimmed from each CDR3. The order of the fields is clone size, V gene, CDR3 protein. Part of the rows lack a size; the others show once, few, many or a class for expanded clones.

clone_size: many; v_call: TRBV11-2; cdr3_aa: ASSLNRGRNPYNEQF
clone_size: many; v_call: TRBV12-3/TRBV12-4; cdr3_aa: ASSDRNRGFNNEQF
clone_size: many; v_call: TRBV20-1; cdr3_aa: SAREDRVYGYT
clone_size: many; v_call: TRBV12-3/TRBV12-4; cdr3_aa: ASSFPEQTGDTEAF
clone_size: -; v_call: TRBV3-1; cdr3_aa: ASSQERDKKQY
clone_size: many; v_call: TRBV29-1; cdr3_aa: SVQGASTDTQY
clone_size: -; v_call: TRBV2; cdr3_aa: ASSATGSGNQPQH
clone_size: many; v_call: TRBV2; cdr3_aa: ASSATGTGELF
clone_size: few; v_call: TRBV7-6; cdr3_aa: ASSLGQGMNTEAF
clone_size: few; v_call: TRBV6-2/TRBV6-3; cdr3_aa: ASSYSDSPAYEQY
clone_size: many; v_call: TRBV6-5; cdr3_aa: ATRGVEGQLPYGYT
clone_size: many; v_call: TRBV6-6; cdr3_aa: ASSPRQGNYGYT
clone_size: many; v_call: TRBV12-3/TRBV12-4; cdr3_aa: ASSPTGTLDPTQY
clone_size: many; v_call: TRBV5-1; cdr3_aa: ASSFRQGGTYEQY
clone_size: many; v_call: TRBV20-1; cdr3_aa: SAGARGL
clone_size: many; v_call: TRBV12-3/TRBV12-4; cdr3_aa: ASRRGQGGEKLF
clone_size: many; v_call: TRBV29-1; cdr3_aa: AGGLDTQY
clone_size: many; v_call: TRBV29-1; cdr3_aa: SVNQETQY
clone_size: many; v_call: TRBV7-2; cdr3_aa: ASSSYKDNEQF
clone_size: many; v_call: TRBV20-1; cdr3_aa: SARDTLDSSPQF
clone_size: many; v_call: TRBV9; cdr3_aa: ASSLNSVLDTGELF
clone_size: many; v_call: TRBV11-2; cdr3_aa: ASSPGTLQY
clone_size: many; v_call: TRBV18; cdr3_aa: ASSPGTGEIEQY
clone_size: -; v_call: TRBV5-6; cdr3_aa: ASGTGGAGNIQY
clone_size: many; v_call: TRBV25-1; cdr3_aa: ASKQGTAHSPLH
clone_size: -; v_call: TRBV6-2/TRBV6-3; cdr3_aa: ASRDRYYEQY
clone_size: many; v_call: TRBV7-8; cdr3_aa: ASSLLSGEQY